These T cell receptor beta chains were read from a single sample in a study of blood T cell repertoires in COVID-19. TCRdb's table, derived via immunoSEQ multiplex PCR, lists solely in-frame clones and lacks some. The data contain 150,000 to 200,000 clones, around 73% of them singletons. Material for sequencing was PBMCs or T cells enriched from blood (not recorded which). The origin of the receptors is a woman aged 50 to 60 who had recovered from COVID-19. CDR3s include the opening cysteine and the closing phenylalanine or tryptophan. Clone size is given for some rows only: seen once, a few or many times, or a class if the clone is expanded.

abundance	len	j_gene	v_gene	CDR3aa
-	12	TRBJ1-2	TRBV19	CASSMEGRGYTF
-	14	TRBJ2-3	TRBV7-6	CASSLVGGTDTQYF
-	16	TRBJ1-1	TRBV5-4	CASRRDRDLMGTEAFF
-	13	TRBJ1-1	TRBV5-1	CASSFQQNTEAFF
-	14	TRBJ2-7	TRBV19	CASSTRRGRYEQYF
-	14	TRBJ2-2	TRBV29-1	CSVEQGARTGELFF
-	17	TRBJ2-3	TRBV7-2	CASSLVRLAGVVGTQYF
-	14	TRBJ1-5	TRBV6-2/TRBV6-3	CASSYGTGIKSQHF
-	15	TRBJ1-5	TRBV30	CAWMSTGQGSQPQHF
-	14	TRBJ2-1	TRBV2	CASSEGLVYAEQFF
-	13	TRBJ1-5	TRBV6-5	CASCAFSNQPQHF
-	15	TRBJ2-1	TRBV18	CASSQGLAGVDEQFF
-	16	TRBJ1-2	TRBV27	CASSPPDRGRGYGYTF
-	11	TRBJ2-3	TRBV6-5	CASSTKDTQYF
-	16	TRBJ2-3	TRBV15	CATSKRLAGGPDTQYF
-	13	TRBJ2-7	TRBV6-5	CASSYAATYEQYF
once	23	TRBJ2-5	TRBV19	CASSIERKQGQPSRQKYQETQYF
few	14	TRBJ1-2	TRBV9	CASSVETLDGGYTF
-	15	TRBJ2-6	TRBV7-3	CASSLQAAGANVLTF
-	16	TRBJ1-3	TRBV6-5	CASSSQAGGAGNTIYF
-	14	TRBJ2-3	TRBV2	CASSEGTGPDTQYF
-	12	TRBJ1-1	TRBV14	CASSPGFGRHIF
-	16	TRBJ2-7	TRBV13	CASSYYSGTDSYEQYF
few	15	TRBJ1-2	TRBV3-1/TRBV3-2	CASSQGKGESYGYTF
-	14	TRBJ1-1	TRBV27	CASSLMTGLTEAFF
-	14	TRBJ1-2	TRBV9	CASATGRMFYGYTF
-	13	TRBJ1-1	TRBV2	CASSLRENTEAFF
-	13	TRBJ2-1	TRBV7-3	CASSLAEYNEQFF
once	15	TRBJ2-7	TRBV5-1	CASSLAPGAAYEQYF
-	13	TRBJ2-7	TRBV19	CASSIGTGYEQYF
few	13	TRBJ2-7	TRBV19	CASSIPGIYEQYF
-	14	TRBJ1-1	TRBV6-2/TRBV6-3	CASSPLDPGTEAFF
-	11	TRBJ1-2	TRBV10-3	CATVGQNGYTF
-	14	TRBJ2-7	TRBV19	CASSIGRDSYEQYF
-	17	TRBJ2-6	TRBV5-1	CASSQEASTAGANVLTF
once	14	TRBJ2-7	TRBV5-1	CASSSGTGDYEQYF
few	15	TRBJ2-2	TRBV2	CASSVASPPTGELFF